What follows is one TCR beta chain and its context. Its target antigen remains unknown. No base-level quality is on record; no much larger clone is a single base apart. TCRbeta CDR3 regions were amplified from genomic DNA by means of the immunoSEQ Assay, a bias-controlled multiplex PCR. The study's processing was this. The number of nucleated cells in each sample was estimated from the amplification of reference gene primers within the assay. To quantify the absolute abundance of each unique TCRbeta CDR3 rearrangement, sequence reads were collapsed and filtered. For each sample, productive Simpson clonality was calculated as the square root of Simpson's diversity index across productive rearrangements. Held by TCRdb, this immuneACCESS table contains in-frame sequences only and omits some clones. Under half of the omission traces to an unresolved V gene where checked; the cause of the rest is unknown. For V, J and clone size, that table is used; D and trimming come from the DNA. The sample table contains just over 80,000 clones; only one count was recorded for about 76% of them. The top ten hold 15% to 20% of the sample.

This sample is part of a study of blood T cell repertoires in COVID-19 (dated by TCRdb to about 2020). Regarding the research as a whole: Samples from collaborators originated in the United States, Italy and Spain and spanned both the acute and convalescent phases of COVID-19. The prospective study material was composed of cDNA or gDNA derived from T cells, B-cell-depleted T cells, or PBMCs. The repertoires were released in a freely available public database intended as a resource for research on the immune response to SARS-CoV-2. Samples were obtained from the ongoing ImmuneRACE study (first 160 participants) and from some 1,200 subjects provided by 6 global collaborators. The dataset comprised deeply sampled blood TCRbeta repertoires from subjects exposed to, actively infected with, or recovered from COVID-19. The sample metadata nearly always contained a de-identified subject ID, COVID-19 status, age in years and sex. Where available, HLA class I and class II types were obtained from metadata supplied by the sample provider rather than from assay-based typing.

What the research found in general, with its limitations: Clinical and demographic metadata were provided uncurated, with the amount varying by source and participant.

CDR1 and CDR2 (MNHEY, SVGAGI) derive from the germline V gene. At the junction V is shortened by 8 bases and J by 0 bases, with 8 bases in between. Inclusive of the bounding cysteine and phenylalanine, the CDR3 is 13 residues long. Only CDR3 DNA remains: 39 bases, in frame from the first base. Each collaborating institution followed its own protocols to collect whole blood in K2EDTA tubes. Collaborator samples were shipped for TCRbeta analysis as frozen whole blood, isolated PBMCs, or DNA extracted from either sample type. Rearrangement joined TRBV6-5 to TRBJ1-3; confidence is insufficient to name the D gene. The sequence came from a woman aged 80 or older with active or convalescent COVID-19. Sequenced: peripheral blood. The sequenced DNA: TGTGCCAGCCGCACTTACTCTGGAAACACCATATATTTT. It encodes CASRTYSGNTIYF.